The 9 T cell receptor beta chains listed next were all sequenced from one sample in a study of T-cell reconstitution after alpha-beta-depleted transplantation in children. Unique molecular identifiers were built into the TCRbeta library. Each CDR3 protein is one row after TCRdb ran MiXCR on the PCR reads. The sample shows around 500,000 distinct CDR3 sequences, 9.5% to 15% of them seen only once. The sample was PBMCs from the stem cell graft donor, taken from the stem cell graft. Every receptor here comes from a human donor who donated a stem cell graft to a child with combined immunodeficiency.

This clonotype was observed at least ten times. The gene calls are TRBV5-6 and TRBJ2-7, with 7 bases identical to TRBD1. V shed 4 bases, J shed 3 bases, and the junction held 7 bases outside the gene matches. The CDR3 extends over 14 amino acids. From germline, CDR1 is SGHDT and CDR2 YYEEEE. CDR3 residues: CASSLRTGIYEQYF. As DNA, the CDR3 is TGTGCCAGCAGCCTACGGACAGGAATCTACGAGCAGTACTTC.

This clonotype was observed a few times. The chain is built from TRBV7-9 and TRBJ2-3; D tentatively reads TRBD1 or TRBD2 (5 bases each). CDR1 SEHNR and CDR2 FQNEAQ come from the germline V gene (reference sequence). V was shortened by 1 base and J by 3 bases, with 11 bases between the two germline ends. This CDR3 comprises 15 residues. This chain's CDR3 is CASSLEGPRTDTQYF. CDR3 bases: TGTGCCAGCAGCTTAGAGGGACCCAGGACAGATACGCAGTATTTT.

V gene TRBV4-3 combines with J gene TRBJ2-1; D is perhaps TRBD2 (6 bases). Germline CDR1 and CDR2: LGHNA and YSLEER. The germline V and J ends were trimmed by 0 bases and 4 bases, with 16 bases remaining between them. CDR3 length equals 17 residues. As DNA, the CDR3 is TGCGCCAGCAGCCAAGAACCCCTCGAGGAGGGGTACAATGAGCAGTTCTTC. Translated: CASSQEPLEEGYNEQFF.

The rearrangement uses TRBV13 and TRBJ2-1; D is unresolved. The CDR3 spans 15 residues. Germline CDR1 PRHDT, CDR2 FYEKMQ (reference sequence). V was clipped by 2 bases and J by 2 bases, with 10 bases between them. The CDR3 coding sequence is TGTGCCAGCAGCTTACTCCGGACGACCTACAATGAGCAGTTCTTC. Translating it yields CASSLLRTTYNEQFF.

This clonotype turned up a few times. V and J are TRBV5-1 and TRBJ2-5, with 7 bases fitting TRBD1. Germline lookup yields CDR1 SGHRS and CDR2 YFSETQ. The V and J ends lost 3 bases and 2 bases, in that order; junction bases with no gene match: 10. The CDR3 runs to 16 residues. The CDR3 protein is CASSSTGRSGQETQYF. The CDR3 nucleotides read TGCGCCAGCAGCTCGACAGGGCGCTCTGGGCAAGAGACCCAGTACTTC.

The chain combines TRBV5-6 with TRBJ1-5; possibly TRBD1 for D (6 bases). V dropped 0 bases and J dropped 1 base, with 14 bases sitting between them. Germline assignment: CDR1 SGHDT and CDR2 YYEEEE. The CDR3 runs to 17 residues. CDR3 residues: CASSLATGAGSNQPQHF. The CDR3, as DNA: TGTGCCAGCAGCTTGGCCACGGGGGCCGGCAGCAATCAGCCCCAGCATTTT.

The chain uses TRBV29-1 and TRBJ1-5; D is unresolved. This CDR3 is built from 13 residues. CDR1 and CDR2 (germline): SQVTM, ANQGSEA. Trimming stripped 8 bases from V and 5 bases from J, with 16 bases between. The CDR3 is CSSTSGLHQPQHF. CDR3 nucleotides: TGCAGCTCCACAAGTGGGCTCCATCAGCCCCAGCATTTT.

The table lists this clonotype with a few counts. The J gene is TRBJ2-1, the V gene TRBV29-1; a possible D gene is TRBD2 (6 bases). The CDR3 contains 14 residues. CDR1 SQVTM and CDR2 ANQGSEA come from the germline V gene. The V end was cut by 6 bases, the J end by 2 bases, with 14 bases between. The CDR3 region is CSVLETGAYNEQFF. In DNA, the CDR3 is TGCAGCGTCTTGGAGACGGGGGCCTACAATGAGCAGTTCTTC.

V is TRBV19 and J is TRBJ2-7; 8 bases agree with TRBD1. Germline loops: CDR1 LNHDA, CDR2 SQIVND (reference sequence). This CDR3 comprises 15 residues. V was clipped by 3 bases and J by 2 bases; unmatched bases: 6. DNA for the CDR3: TGTGCCAGTAGTATCGCGACAGGGGTAACCTACGAGCAGTACTTC. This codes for CASSIATGVTYEQYF.